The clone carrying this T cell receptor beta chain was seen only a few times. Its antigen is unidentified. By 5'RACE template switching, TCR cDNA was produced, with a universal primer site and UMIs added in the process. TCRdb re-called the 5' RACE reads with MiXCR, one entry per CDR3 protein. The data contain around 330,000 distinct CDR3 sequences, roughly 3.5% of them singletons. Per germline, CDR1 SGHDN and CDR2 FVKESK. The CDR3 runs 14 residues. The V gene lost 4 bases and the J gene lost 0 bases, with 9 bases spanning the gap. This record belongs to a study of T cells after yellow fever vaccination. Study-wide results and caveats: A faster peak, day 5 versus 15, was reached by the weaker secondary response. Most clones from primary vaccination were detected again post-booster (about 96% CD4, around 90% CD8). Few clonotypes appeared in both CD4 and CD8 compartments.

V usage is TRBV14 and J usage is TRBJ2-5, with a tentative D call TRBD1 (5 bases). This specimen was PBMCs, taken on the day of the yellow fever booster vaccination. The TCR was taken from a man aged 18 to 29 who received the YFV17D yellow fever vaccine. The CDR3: CASSPEGDQETQYF. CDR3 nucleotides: TGTGCCAGCAGCCCAGAAGGGGACCAAGAGACCCAGTACTTC.